This passage covers 23 T cell receptor beta chains from one sample sequenced in a study of regulatory T cells in long-lasting Graves disease. TCR beta libraries were built with iRepertoire HTBI primers and Arm-PCR of CDR3 regions. TCRdb redid the calling of the multiplex PCR reads with MiXCR, one entry per CDR3 protein. The data show 500,000 to 800,000 distinct CDR3 sequences, 25% to 35% seen once. Time point specified: persistent/refractory GD, antithyroid drugs over 5 years with positive TRAb. RNA from PBMCs was the source of the TCR library. Source: peripheral blood mononuclear cells (PBMCs), taken when the disease was refractory, from a patient treated with antithyroid drugs. Receptor source: a female donor with Graves disease.

The CDR3 coding sequence is TGTGCCAGCAGCCCCCCGGAGCTGTTTTTT. Translating it yields CASSPPELFF. The chain recombines TRBV7-9 with TRBJ2-2; D is unclear. CDR1 is SEHNR, CDR2 FQNEAQ, per germline (reference sequence). V lost 5 bases to trimming and J lost 10 bases, with 5 bases between them. This CDR3 is built from 10 residues.

The chain has TRBV18 and TRBJ1-1; unclear D gene. CDR3 length: 13 amino acids. The germline CDR1 and CDR2 sequences are KGHSH and LQKENI. The V end was cut by 2 bases, the J end by 8 bases, with 12 bases between. The CDR3 sequence: CASSPVSWSEAFF. For the CDR3, the DNA is TGTGCCAGCTCACCAGTGAGTTGGAGCGAAGCTTTCTTT.

This clonotype was recorded at least ten times. The V call is TRBV11-2, the J call TRBJ2-7; D gene uncertain. The CDR3 extends over 13 amino acids. V gave up 6 bases and J gave up 3 bases, with 12 bases separating them. Germline CDR1 and CDR2: SGHAT and FQNNGV. CDR3 DNA: TGTGCCAGCAGTCCGCGGATTCTCTACGAGCAGTACTTC. The encoded protein is CASSPRILYEQYF.

Turning to this clonotype: The CDR3 does not end in the conserved phenylalanine or tryptophan, so this is likely a read error. This chain uses TRBV2 with TRBJ2-5; 11 nucleotides agree with TRBD2. Germline V lookup: CDR1 SNHLY, CDR2 FYNNEI. Losses at the gene ends were 3 bases for V and 2 bases for J; bases not matched to a gene: 5. The CDR3 covers 16 residues. The CDR3 bases are TGTGCCAGCAGTGACCTAGCGGGAGGCCCACAAGAGACCCAGTACTCC. It translates to CASSDLAGGPQETQYS.

V gene TRBV2 combines with J gene TRBJ1-5; 7 bases are shared with TRBD1. The CDR3 extends over 13 amino acids. In germline, CDR1 is SNHLY, CDR2 FYNNEI. V shed 8 bases, J shed 5 bases, and the junction held 6 bases outside the gene matches. CDR3 DNA: TGTGCCAGCCGGGACAGTGTCTATCAGCCCCAGCATTTT. This codes for CASRDSVYQPQHF.

This chain joins TRBV7-2 and TRBJ1-2; maybe TRBD1 (5 bases). With 2 bases removed from V and 3 bases from J, the gap between germline ends came to 10 bases. The CDR3 length is 14 residues. Per the germline V gene, CDR1 is SGHTA and CDR2 is FQGNSA. The CDR3 DNA sequence: TGTGCCAGCAGCTTATATCAGGGTGACTATGGCTACACCTTC. This gives the protein CASSLYQGDYGYTF.

The chain is built from TRBV7-8 and TRBJ1-4; D unresolved. The CDR3 contains 12 residues. Between the trimmed V and J ends, which lost 1 base and 13 bases, there was a span of 10 bases. Germline V gene lookup returns CDR1 SGHVS and CDR2 FQNEAQ. The CDR3 region has the DNA TGTGCCAGCAGCTTAGAGGGAGATGTACTGTTTTTT. This translates into CASSLEGDVLFF.

The J gene is TRBJ1-5, the V gene TRBV11-1, with D perhaps matching TRBD1 (6 bases). The CDR3 is 18 residues long. The V end was cut by 3 bases, the J end by 1 base, with 19 bases between. Per the germline V gene, CDR1 is SGHAT and CDR2 is FQDESV (reference sequence). The DNA for the CDR3 is TGTGCCAGCAGCTTCTCCCGGGACACCTCGGGGAGCAATCAGCCCCAGCATTTT. Amino acids: CASSFSRDTSGSNQPQHF.

This clonotype was counted at least ten times. The chain couples TRBV2 to TRBJ2-2; 7 positions agree with TRBD1. Germline CDR1 SNHLY, CDR2 FYNNEI. V gave up 5 bases and J gave up 3 bases; unmatched junction bases: 12. This CDR3 has 17 residues. CDR3 sequence reads: CASSLSRDSLYTGELFF. CDR3 bases: TGTGCCAGCAGTCTGAGCCGGGACAGTCTTTACACCGGGGAGCTGTTTTTT.

The sample holds many counts of this clonotype. This rearrangement joins TRBV6-2 or TRBV6-3 to TRBJ1-1; D might be TRBD1 (5 bases). The CDR3 has 14 residues. V was trimmed by 7 bases and J by 4 bases, leaving 16 bases between them. The germline CDR1 and CDR2 sequences are MNHEY and SVGEGT. CDR3 sequence reads: CASNKDKASTEAFF. As DNA, the CDR3 is TGTGCCAGCAACAAGGACAAGGCCAGCACTGAAGCTTTCTTT.

The J gene is TRBJ2-2, the V gene TRBV29-1; D is uncertain. The CDR3 runs to 14 residues. From germline, CDR1 is SQVTM and CDR2 ANQGSEA. Trimming left V 6 bases short and J 4 bases short, with 15 bases between. The CDR3 spells CSVLPEAGTGELFF. Here the CDR3 DNA reads TGCAGCGTCCTACCCGAAGCTGGCACCGGGGAGCTGTTTTTT.

The rearrangement joins TRBV11-2 to TRBJ1-4, with D perhaps matching TRBD1 (5 bases). The V and J ends lost 4 bases and 7 bases respectively, with 13 bases between them. CDR3 length equals 14 residues. The germline V gene encodes CDR1 SGHAT and CDR2 FQNNGV. CDR3 coding DNA: TGTGCCAGCAGCTACGGGGGGGTCTTTGAAAAACTGTTTTTT. Translation: CASSYGGVFEKLFF.

This clonotype appeared many times. The genes are TRBV11-2 and TRBJ1-4, with TRBD1 matching 10 bases. CDR3 size: 16 residues. The ends lost 5 bases at V and 8 bases at J; junction bases unmatched: 11. Looked up from germline, CDR1 is SGHAT and CDR2 is FQNNGV. CDR3 region: CASSATGTGAREKLFF. For the CDR3, the DNA is TGTGCCAGCAGCGCTACCGGGACAGGGGCCCGGGAAAAACTGTTTTTT.

In this sample, this clonotype turned up a few times. The chain has TRBV6-1 and TRBJ1-2, with 9 nucleotides matching TRBD1. The trim removed 3 bases at V and 5 bases at J, leaving 7 bases unmatched. This CDR3 region has 15 residues. Germline CDR1 and CDR2: MNHNS and SASEGT. The CDR3 protein is CASSEGQGGWYGYTF. The CDR3 DNA sequence: TGTGCCAGCAGTGAGGGACAGGGAGGTTGGTATGGCTACACCTTC.

V and J are TRBV2 and TRBJ1-6, with 9 positions matching TRBD1. Losses at the gene ends were 3 bases for V and 9 bases for J; bases not matched to a gene: 6. CDR1 SNHLY and CDR2 FYNNEI come from the germline V gene. This CDR3 is 15 amino acids long. The CDR3 DNA follows: TGTGCCAGCAGTGATTGGGACAGGGAGGGTTCACCCCTCCACTTT. This codes for CASSDWDREGSPLHF.

The table lists this clonotype with a few counts. The chain has TRBV3-1 and TRBJ1-1; D is unresolved. V lost 5 bases, J lost 1 base, and 11 bases lay in between. The CDR3 contains 14 residues. Per the germline V gene, CDR1 is LGHDT and CDR2 is YNNKEL (reference sequence). The CDR3 coding sequence is TGTGCCAGCAGCACCGTCGTGGGGAACACTGAAGCTTTCTTT. Protein product: CASSTVVGNTEAFF.

This clonotype was observed a few times. This chain uses TRBV12-5 with TRBJ2-3, with 12 bases fitting TRBD2. Losses at the gene ends were 6 bases for V and 4 bases for J; bases not matched to a gene: 5. Germline lookup yields CDR1 LGHNT and CDR2 FRNRAP. The CDR3 has 15 residues. CDR3 protein: CASGEGLAGSDTQYF. The CDR3 DNA sequence: TGTGCTAGTGGCGAGGGACTAGCGGGTTCAGATACGCAGTATTTT.

The V call is TRBV10-1, the J call TRBJ2-2; D gene uncertain. The length of the CDR3 is 14 residues. Per the germline V gene, CDR1 is WNHNN and CDR2 is SYGVQD (reference sequence). V was pared by 1 base and J by 4 bases, with 7 bases between. The CDR3: CASSELRTTGELFF. DNA of the CDR3: TGCGCCAGCAGTGAGTTGCGGACCACCGGGGAGCTGTTTTTT.

The J gene is TRBJ1-5, the V gene TRBV7-9, with D hard to call. V was shortened by 5 bases and J by 7 bases, with 15 bases between the two germline ends. This CDR3 is built from 14 residues. Per germline, CDR1 SEHNR and CDR2 FQNEAQ (reference sequence). CDR3 loop: CASSAVTSGQPQHF. The CDR3 region has the DNA TGTGCCAGCAGCGCTGTCACATCCGGACAGCCCCAGCATTTT. The full variable domain, with the rest looked up from reference TRBV7-9 and TRBJ1-5, is DTGVSQNPRHKITKRGQNVTFRCDPISEHNRLYWYRQTLGQGPEFLTYFQNEAQLEKSRLLSDRFSAERPKGSFSTLEIQRTEQGDSAMYLCASSAVTSGQPQHFGDGTRLSIL.

The genes are TRBV6-1 and TRBJ2-3, with 9 bases fitting TRBD2. This CDR3 contains 14 residues. V was clipped by 5 bases and J by 4 bases; unmatched bases: 4. Germline loops: CDR1 MNHNS, CDR2 SASEGT. The CDR3 coding sequence is TGTGCCAGCAGTAGCGGGAGGAACCCAGATACGCAGTATTTT. Its protein product is CASSSGRNPDTQYF.

The V gene is TRBV5-1, the J gene TRBJ2-5; D is tentatively TRBD1 or TRBD2 (7 bases each). Germline CDR1 SGHRS, CDR2 YFSETQ. Trimming removed 6 bases from V and 1 base from J, with 22 bases in between. The length of the CDR3 is 17 residues. The CDR3, as DNA: TGCGCCAGCACCCGTGGGGGAGGGGGCTCCCTCCAAGAGACCCAGTACTTC. Residues: CASTRGGGGSLQETQYF.

This clonotype was picked up a small number of times. This chain links TRBV27 with TRBJ2-5, with D perhaps assigned TRBD1 or TRBD2 (5 bases each). CDR1 is MNHEY, CDR2 SMNVEV, per germline (reference sequence). Deletions cut 3 bases from V and 5 bases from J, with 13 bases between. The CDR3 is made up of 14 amino acids. Here the CDR3 reads CASSFLGEGETQYF. DNA for the CDR3: TGTGCCAGCAGTTTTTTGGGGGAAGGGGAGACCCAGTACTTC.

This clonotype showed up many times. This rearrangement joins TRBV20-1 to TRBJ2-7, with D maybe TRBD1 (6 bases). V gave up 5 bases and J gave up 5 bases, with 19 bases separating them. The CDR3 is 14 residues long. The germline V gene encodes CDR1 DFQATT and CDR2 SNEGSKA (reference sequence). The CDR3 DNA reads TGCAGTGCTGCCGATATTACAGGGTACCACGAGCAGTACTTC. Protein sequence: CSAADITGYHEQYF.